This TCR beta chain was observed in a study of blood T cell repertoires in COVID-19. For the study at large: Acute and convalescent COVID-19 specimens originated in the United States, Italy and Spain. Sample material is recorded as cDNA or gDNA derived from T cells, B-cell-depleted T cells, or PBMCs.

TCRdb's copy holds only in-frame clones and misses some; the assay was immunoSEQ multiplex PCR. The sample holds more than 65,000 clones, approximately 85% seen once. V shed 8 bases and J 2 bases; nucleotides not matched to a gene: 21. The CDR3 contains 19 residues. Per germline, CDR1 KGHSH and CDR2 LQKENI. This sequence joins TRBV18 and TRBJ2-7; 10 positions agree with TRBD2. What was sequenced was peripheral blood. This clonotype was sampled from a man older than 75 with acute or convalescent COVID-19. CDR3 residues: CASRRADSRTSGETYEQYF. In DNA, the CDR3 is TGTGCCAGCCGAAGAGCGGACAGCAGGACTAGCGGTGAGACCTACGAGCAGTACTTC.